A selection of T cell receptor beta chains follows, all from one sample in a study of blood T cell repertoires in COVID-19. Clones were sequenced by immunoSEQ multiplex PCR, and TCRdb holds only the in-frame ones, with some missing. The data hold a few hundred thousand clones, with more than 80% observed a single time. Material: peripheral blood. Source of these receptors: a woman in her forties or fifties with COVID-19, enrolled during active disease. Both conserved end residues are part of each CDR3. The D gene is left open where the match is weak. A clone size is listed for some rows: how often the clone was seen (once, few, many), or a class if it is expanded.

D,V,J,size,CDR3,DNA
NA,TRBV2,TRBJ2-7,NA,CASHALPVGEQYF,TGTGCCAGTCACGCCCTCCCAGTTGGCGAGCAGTACTTC
TRBD1,TRBV18,TRBJ2-2,NA,CASYWTGRTTGELFF,TGTGCCAGTTACTGGACAGGGCGGACCACCGGGGAGCTGTTTTTT
NA,TRBV7-9,TRBJ2-5,NA,CASSLGRGYQETQYF,TGTGCCAGCAGCTTAGGGAGAGGGTACCAAGAGACCCAGTACTTC
TRBD1,TRBV7-9,TRBJ1-4,NA,CASSSNVGTGATNEKLFF,TGTGCCAGCAGCTCTAACGTAGGGACAGGGGCAACTAATGAAAAACTGTTTTTT
TRBD1,TRBV24-1,TRBJ2-7,NA,CATRGQGFDEQYF,TGTGCCACCCGTGGACAGGGTTTCGACGAGCAGTACTTC
TRBD1,TRBV14,TRBJ2-7,NA,CASSLKTGTDYSYEQYF,TGTGCCAGCAGCCTGAAGACCGGGACAGACTACTCCTACGAGCAGTACTTC
NA,TRBV21-1,TRBJ1-1,NA,CASSSPGQPNTEAFF,TGTGCCAGCAGCTCCCCGGGACAACCTAACACTGAAGCTTTCTTT
NA,TRBV19,TRBJ2-7,NA,CASSIDRGFSPRGYEQYF,TGTGCCAGTAGTATAGACAGGGGTTTTTCCCCACGCGGCTACGAGCAGTACTTC
TRBD1,TRBV24-1,TRBJ1-1,NA,CATSGGVGNTEAFF,TGTGCCACCTCAGGGGGCGTTGGGAACACTGAAGCTTTCTTT
NA,TRBV27,TRBJ1-1,NA,CASSLGREGTEAFF,TGTGCCAGCAGTTTAGGCAGGGAGGGCACTGAAGCTTTCTTT
NA,TRBV11-3,TRBJ2-1,NA,CASSQQGQRTYNEQFF,TGTGCCAGCAGCCAACAAGGCCAGCGGACCTACAATGAGCAGTTCTTC
NA,TRBV5-1,TRBJ1-2,NA,CASSLSVANYGYTF,TGCGCCAGCAGCCTGAGTGTGGCTAACTATGGCTACACCTTC
TRBD1,TRBV9,TRBJ1-4,NA,CASSVGTGNEKLFF,TGTGCCAGCAGCGTCGGGACAGGGAATGAAAAACTGTTTTTT
TRBD1,TRBV24-1,TRBJ1-3,once,CATSPGQAGNTIYF,TGTGCCACCAGCCCCGGACAGGCCGGAAACACCATATATTTT
NA,TRBV6-5,TRBJ2-4,NA,CASSYSGTTGNIQYF,TGTGCCAGCAGTTACTCAGGGACAACTGGGAACATTCAGTACTTC
NA,TRBV11-3,TRBJ2-5,once,CASSLAAQQETQYF,TGTGCCAGCAGCCTCGCGGCGCAGCAAGAGACCCAGTACTTC
NA,TRBV15,TRBJ2-1,NA,CATSRDRRTRGDEQFF,TGTGCCACCAGCAGAGATAGGAGGACTCGGGGAGATGAGCAGTTCTTC
TRBD1,TRBV6-5,TRBJ2-7,once,CASRDRLYEQYF,TGTGCCAGCAGGGACAGGCTCTACGAGCAGTACTTC
TRBD2,TRBV9,TRBJ2-2,NA,CASSPRRTSGGRTGELFF,TGTGCCAGCAGCCCTCGTCGAACTAGCGGGGGTCGAACCGGGGAGCTGTTTTTT
TRBD2,TRBV4-2,TRBJ2-7,NA,CASSPGRGLAGASSYEQYF,TGTGCCAGCAGCCCGGGGCGGGGACTAGCGGGGGCCAGCTCCTACGAGCAGTACTTC
TRBD2,TRBV7-3,TRBJ2-1,NA,CASSLPGLAGGNEQFF,TGTGCCAGCAGCTTACCGGGACTAGCGGGAGGTAATGAGCAGTTCTTC
TRBD1,TRBV7-9,TRBJ2-2,NA,CASSGDRDTGELFF,TGTGCCAGCAGCGGGGACAGGGACACCGGGGAGCTGTTTTTT
TRBD1,TRBV5-8,TRBJ2-7,NA,CASRPMPGQGSYEQYF,TGTGCCAGCAGGCCGATGCCGGGACAGGGATCCTACGAGCAGTACTTC
NA,TRBV2,TRBJ1-3,NA,CASSEQIAGETGNTIYF,TGTGCCAGCAGTGAACAAATTGCGGGGGAAACCGGAAACACCATATATTTT
NA,TRBV15,TRBJ2-5,NA,CATSRALASQETQYF,TGTGCCACCAGCAGAGCCCTGGCCTCCCAAGAGACCCAGTACTTC
NA,TRBV5-1,TRBJ2-7,NA,CASSSSAGYEQYF,TGCGCCAGCAGTTCTAGCGCAGGGTACGAGCAGTACTTC
TRBD1,TRBV7-6,TRBJ2-7,NA,CASSLGTGYGSSYEQYF,TGTGCCAGCAGCTTGGGGACAGGGTACGGGAGCTCCTACGAGCAGTACTTC
TRBD1,TRBV24-1,TRBJ1-2,NA,CATSAEPGGNYGYTF,TGTGCCACCAGTGCGGAGCCAGGGGGGAACTATGGCTACACCTTC
NA,TRBV7-8,TRBJ1-2,NA,CASSLVGQGIYGYTF,TGTGCCAGCAGCTTAGTTGGTCAGGGGATCTATGGCTACACCTTC
NA,TRBV19,TRBJ2-2,NA,CASISSRSNTGELFF,TGTGCCAGTATATCGTCGCGGTCGAACACCGGGGAGCTGTTTTTT
NA,TRBV2,TRBJ2-3,NA,CASIGLPVNTDTQYF,TGTGCCAGCATTGGACTCCCGGTTAACACAGATACGCAGTATTTT
NA,TRBV10-1,TRBJ1-2,NA,CASSDNNYGYTF,TGCGCCAGCAGTGACAATAACTATGGCTACACCTTC
TRBD2,TRBV14,TRBJ2-2,NA,CASSQDGLAGALGELFF,TGTGCCAGCAGCCAAGACGGACTAGCGGGAGCTCTCGGGGAGCTGTTTTTT